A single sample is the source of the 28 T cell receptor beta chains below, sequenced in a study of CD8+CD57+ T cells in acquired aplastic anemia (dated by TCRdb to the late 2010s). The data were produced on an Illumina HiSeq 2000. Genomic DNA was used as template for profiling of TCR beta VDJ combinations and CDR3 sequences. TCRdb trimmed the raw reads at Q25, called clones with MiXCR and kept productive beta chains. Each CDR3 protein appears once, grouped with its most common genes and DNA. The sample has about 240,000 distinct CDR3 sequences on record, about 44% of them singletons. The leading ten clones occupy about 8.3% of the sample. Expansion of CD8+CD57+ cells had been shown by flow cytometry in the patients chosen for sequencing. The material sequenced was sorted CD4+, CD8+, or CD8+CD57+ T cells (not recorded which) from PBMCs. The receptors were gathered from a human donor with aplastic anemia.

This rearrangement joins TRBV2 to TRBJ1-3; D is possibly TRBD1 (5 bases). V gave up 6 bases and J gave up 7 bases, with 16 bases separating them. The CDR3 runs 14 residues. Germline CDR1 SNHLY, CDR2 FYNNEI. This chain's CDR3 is CASSYGTAGNTIYF. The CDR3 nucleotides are TGTGCCAGCAGCTACGGGACCGCGGGGAACACCATATATTTT.

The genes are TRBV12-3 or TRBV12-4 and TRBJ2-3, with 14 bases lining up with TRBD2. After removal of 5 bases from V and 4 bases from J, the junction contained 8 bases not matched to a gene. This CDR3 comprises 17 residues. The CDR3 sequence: CASSKAPGLAGADTQYF. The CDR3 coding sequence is TGTGCCAGCAGTAAAGCACCGGGACTAGCGGGAGCAGATACGCAGTATTTT.

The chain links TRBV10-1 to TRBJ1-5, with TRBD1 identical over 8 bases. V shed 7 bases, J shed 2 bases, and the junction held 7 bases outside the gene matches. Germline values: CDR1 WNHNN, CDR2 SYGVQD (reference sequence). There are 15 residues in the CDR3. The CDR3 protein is CASNLGQGGNQPQHF. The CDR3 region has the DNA TGCGCCAGCAACCTAGGACAGGGTGGCAATCAGCCCCAGCATTTT.

CDR3 in DNA: TGCGCCAGCAGCCCGGGACTAGCGGGGGACTTCACAGATACGCAGTATTTT. It specifies CASSPGLAGDFTDTQYF. The chain uses TRBV5-1 and TRBJ2-3, with TRBD2 matching 14 bases. Germline V gene lookup returns CDR1 SGHRS and CDR2 YFSETQ. There are 17 residues in the CDR3. V lost 4 bases and J lost 2; bases outside the gene matches: 6. Combining the CDR3 with reference TRBV5-1 and TRBJ2-3 gives the whole variable domain KAGVTQTPRYLIKTRGQQVTLSCSPISGHRSVSWYQQTPGQGLQFLFEYFSETQRNKGNFPGRFSGRQFSNSRSEMNVSTLELGDSALYLCASSPGLAGDFTDTQYFGPGTRLTVL.

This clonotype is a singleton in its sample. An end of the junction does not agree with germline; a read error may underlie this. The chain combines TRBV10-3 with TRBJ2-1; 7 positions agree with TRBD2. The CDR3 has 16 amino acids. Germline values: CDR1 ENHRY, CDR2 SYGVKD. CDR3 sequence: CASSWPLAGVEGEQFF. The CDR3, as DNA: TGTGCCAGCAGTTGGCCTCTCGCGGGAGTTGAGGGTGAGCAGTTCTTC.

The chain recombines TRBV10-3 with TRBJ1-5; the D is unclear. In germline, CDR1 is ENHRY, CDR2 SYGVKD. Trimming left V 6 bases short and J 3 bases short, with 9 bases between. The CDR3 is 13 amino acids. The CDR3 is CAISPADNQPQHF. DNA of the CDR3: TGTGCCATCAGCCCGGCTGACAATCAGCCCCAGCATTTT.

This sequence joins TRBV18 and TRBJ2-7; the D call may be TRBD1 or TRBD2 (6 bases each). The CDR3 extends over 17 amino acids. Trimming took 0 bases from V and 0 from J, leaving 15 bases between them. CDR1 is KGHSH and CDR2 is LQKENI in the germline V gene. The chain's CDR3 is CASSPPGGHKHSYEQYF. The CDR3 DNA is TGTGCCAGCTCACCACCGGGGGGACACAAGCACTCCTACGAGCAGTACTTC.

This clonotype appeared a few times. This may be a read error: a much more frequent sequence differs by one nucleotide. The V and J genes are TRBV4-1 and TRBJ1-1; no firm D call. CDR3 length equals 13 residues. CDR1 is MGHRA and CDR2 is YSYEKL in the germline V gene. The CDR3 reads CASSQGVYTGAFF. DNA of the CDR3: TGCGCCAGCAGCCAAGGGGTATACACTGGAGCTTTCTTT.

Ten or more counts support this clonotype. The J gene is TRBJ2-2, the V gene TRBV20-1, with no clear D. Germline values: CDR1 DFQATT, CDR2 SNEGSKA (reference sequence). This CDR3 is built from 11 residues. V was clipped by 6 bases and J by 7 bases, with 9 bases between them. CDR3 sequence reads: CSAPLSGELFF. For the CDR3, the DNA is TGCAGTGCCCCCTTGAGCGGGGAGCTGTTTTTT.

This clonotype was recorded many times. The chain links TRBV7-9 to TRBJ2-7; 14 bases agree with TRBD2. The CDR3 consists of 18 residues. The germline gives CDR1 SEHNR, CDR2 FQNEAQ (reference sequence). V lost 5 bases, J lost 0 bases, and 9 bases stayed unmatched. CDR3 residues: CASSVGTSGGQHSYEQYF. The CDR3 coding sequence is TGTGCCAGCAGCGTCGGGACTAGCGGGGGCCAACACTCCTACGAGCAGTACTTC.

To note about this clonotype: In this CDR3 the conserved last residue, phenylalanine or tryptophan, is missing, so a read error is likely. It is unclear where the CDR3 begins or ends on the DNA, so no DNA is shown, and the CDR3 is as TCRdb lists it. This chain's CDR3 is CASSQKRLAGAVYEQYL. V usage is TRBV3-2 and J usage is TRBJ2-7; the D call in the table, TRBD2, was not verified against the DNA. TRBV3-2 is a documented pseudogene. The CDR3 adds up to 17 amino acids, both ends counted.

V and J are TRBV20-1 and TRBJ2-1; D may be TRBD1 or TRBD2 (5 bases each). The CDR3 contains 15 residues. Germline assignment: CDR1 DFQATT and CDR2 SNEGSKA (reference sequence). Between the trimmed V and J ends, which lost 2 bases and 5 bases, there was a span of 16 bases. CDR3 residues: CSARRRDQDHNEQFF. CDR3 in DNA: TGCAGTGCTAGAAGAAGGGACCAGGACCACAATGAGCAGTTCTTC.

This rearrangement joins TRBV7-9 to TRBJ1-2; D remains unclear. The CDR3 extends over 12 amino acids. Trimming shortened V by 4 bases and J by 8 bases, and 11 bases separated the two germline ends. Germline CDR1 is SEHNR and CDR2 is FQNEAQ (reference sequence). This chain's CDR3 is CASSSTVGGYTF. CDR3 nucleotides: TGTGCCAGCAGCTCGACCGTGGGGGGCTACACCTTC.

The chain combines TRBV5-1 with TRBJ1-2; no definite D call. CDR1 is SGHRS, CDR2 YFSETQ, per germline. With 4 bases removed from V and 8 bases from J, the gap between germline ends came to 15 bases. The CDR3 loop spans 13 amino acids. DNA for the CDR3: TGCGCCAGCAGCCTTCACTTGCGGGGAGGCTACACCTTC. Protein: CASSLHLRGGYTF.

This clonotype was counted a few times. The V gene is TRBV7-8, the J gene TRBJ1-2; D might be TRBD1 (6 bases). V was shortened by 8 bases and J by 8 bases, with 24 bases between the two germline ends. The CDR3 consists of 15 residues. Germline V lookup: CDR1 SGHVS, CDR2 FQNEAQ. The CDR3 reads CASSPAQQGGGGYTF. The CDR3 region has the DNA TGTGCCAGCTCACCCGCCCAACAGGGTGGGGGAGGCTACACCTTC.

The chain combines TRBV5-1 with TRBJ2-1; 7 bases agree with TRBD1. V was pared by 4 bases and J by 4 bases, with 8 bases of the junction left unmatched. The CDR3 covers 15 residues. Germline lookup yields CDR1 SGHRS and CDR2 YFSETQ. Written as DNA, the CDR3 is TGCGCCAGCAGCCTTGAGACAGGGATTTACAATGAGCAGTTCTTC. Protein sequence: CASSLETGIYNEQFF.

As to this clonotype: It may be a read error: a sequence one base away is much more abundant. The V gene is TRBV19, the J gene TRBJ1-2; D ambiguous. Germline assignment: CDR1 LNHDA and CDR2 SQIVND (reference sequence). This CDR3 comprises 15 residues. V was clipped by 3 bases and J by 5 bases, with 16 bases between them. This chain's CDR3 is CASSISVEEIYGYTF. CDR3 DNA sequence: TGTGCCAGTAGTATCTCCGTAGAAGAAATTTATGGCTACACCTTC. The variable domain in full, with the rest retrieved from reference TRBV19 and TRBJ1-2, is DGGITQSPKYLFRKEGQNVTLSCEQNLNHDAMYWYRQDPGQGLRLIYYSQIVNDFQKGDIAEGYSVSREKKESFPLTVTSAQKNPTAFYLCASSISVEEIYGYTFGSGTRLTVV.

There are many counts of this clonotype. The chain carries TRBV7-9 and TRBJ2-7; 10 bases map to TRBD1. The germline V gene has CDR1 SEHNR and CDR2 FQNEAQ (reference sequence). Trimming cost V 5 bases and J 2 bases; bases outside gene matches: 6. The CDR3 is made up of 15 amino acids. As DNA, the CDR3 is TGTGCCAGCAGCCCTCCGGACAGGGGGGCCTACGAGCAGTACTTC. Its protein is CASSPPDRGAYEQYF.

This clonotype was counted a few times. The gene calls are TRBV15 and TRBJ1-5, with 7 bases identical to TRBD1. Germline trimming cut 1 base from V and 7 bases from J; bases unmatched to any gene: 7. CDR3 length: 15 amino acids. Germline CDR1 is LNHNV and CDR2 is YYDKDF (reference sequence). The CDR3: CATSRGGGPRQPQHF. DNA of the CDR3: TGTGCCACCAGCAGAGGAGGGGGCCCGAGACAGCCCCAGCATTTT.

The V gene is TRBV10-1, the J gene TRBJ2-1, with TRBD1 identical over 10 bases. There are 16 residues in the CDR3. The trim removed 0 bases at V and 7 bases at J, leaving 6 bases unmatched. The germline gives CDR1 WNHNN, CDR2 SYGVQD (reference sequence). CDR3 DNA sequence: TGCGCCAGCAGTGAGTCCCCAGGACAGGGGGTGAATGAGCAGTTCTTC. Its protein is CASSESPGQGVNEQFF.

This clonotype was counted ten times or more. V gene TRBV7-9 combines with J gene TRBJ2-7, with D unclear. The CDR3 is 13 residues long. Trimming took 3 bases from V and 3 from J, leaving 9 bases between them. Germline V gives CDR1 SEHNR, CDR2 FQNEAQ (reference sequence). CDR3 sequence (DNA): TGTGCCAGCAGCTTTTATTCTGACTACGAGCAGTACTTC. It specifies CASSFYSDYEQYF.

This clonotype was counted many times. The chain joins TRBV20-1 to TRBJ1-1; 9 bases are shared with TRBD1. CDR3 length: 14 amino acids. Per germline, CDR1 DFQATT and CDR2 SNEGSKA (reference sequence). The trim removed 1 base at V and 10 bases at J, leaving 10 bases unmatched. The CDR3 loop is CSARGDRDNSGAFF. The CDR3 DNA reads TGCAGTGCTAGAGGGGACAGGGATAATTCCGGAGCTTTCTTT.

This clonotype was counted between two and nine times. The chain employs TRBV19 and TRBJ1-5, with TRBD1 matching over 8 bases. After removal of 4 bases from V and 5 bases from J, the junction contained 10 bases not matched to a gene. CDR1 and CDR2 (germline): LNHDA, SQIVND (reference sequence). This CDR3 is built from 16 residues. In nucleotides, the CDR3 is TGTGCCAGTAGTACCTACCTGGACAGGGCCGATCAGCCCCAGCATTTT. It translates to CASSTYLDRADQPQHF. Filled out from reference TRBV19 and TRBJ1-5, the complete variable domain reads DGGITQSPKYLFRKEGQNVTLSCEQNLNHDAMYWYRQDPGQGLRLIYYSQIVNDFQKGDIAEGYSVSREKKESFPLTVTSAQKNPTAFYLCASSTYLDRADQPQHFGDGTRLSIL.

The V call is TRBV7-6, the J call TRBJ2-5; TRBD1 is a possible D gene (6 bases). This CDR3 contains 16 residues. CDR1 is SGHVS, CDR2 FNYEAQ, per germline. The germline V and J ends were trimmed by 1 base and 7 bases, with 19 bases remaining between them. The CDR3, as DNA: TGTGCCAGCAGCTTAGAGCTGGGGGCCCTGATGGGGACCCAGTACTTC. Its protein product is CASSLELGALMGTQYF. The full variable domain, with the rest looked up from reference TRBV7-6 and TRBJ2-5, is GAGVSQSPRYKVTKRGQDVALRCDPISGHVSLYWYRQALGQGPEFLTYFNYEAQQDKSGLPNDRFSAERPEGSISTLTIQRTEQRDSAMYRCASSLELGALMGTQYFGPGTRLLVL.

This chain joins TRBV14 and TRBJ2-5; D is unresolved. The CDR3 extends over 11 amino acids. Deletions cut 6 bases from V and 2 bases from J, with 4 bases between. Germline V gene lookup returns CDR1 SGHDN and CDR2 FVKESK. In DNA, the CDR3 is TGTGCCAGCAGTGCTCAAGAGACCCAGTACTTC. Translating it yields CASSAQETQYF.

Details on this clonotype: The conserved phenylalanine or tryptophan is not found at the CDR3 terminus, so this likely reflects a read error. The CDR3 here is CASTSGDSTDTQYL. CDR3 in DNA: TGTGCCAGTACCTCAGGGGACTCCACAGATACGCAGTATCTT. The chain carries TRBV19 and TRBJ2-3; tentatively, D is TRBD1 or TRBD2 (6 bases each). The CDR3 is 14 amino acids. Per germline, CDR1 LNHDA and CDR2 SQIVND (reference sequence). V dropped 7 bases and J dropped 2 bases, with 13 bases sitting between them.

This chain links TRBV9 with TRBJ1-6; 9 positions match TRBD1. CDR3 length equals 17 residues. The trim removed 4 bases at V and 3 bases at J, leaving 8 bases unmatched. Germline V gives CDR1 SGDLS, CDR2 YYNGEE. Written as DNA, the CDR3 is TGTGCCAGCAGCCCGAGGGGGGACAGGGACTATAATTCACCCCTCCACTTT. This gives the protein CASSPRGDRDYNSPLHF.

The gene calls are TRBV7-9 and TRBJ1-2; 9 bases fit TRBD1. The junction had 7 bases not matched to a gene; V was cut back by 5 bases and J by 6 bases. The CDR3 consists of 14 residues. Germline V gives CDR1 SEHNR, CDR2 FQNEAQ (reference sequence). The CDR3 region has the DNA TGTGCCAGCAGCCAGGGACAGGGTACCAATGGCTACACCTTC. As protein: CASSQGQGTNGYTF.